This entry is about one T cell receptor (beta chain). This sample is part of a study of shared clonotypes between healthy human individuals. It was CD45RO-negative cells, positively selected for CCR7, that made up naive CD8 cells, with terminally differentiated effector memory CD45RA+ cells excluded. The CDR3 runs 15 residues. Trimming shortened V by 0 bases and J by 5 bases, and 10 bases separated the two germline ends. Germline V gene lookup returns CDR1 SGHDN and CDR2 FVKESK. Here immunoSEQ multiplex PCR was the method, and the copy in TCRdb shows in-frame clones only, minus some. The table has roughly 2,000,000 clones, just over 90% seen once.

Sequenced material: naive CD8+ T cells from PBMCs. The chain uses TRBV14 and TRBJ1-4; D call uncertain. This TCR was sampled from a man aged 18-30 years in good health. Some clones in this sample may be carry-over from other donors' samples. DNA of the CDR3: TGTGCCAGCAGCCAAGATTGGGGTATGAATGAAAAACTGTTTTTT. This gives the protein CASSQDWGMNEKLFF. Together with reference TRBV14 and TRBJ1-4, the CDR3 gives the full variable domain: EAGVTQFPSHSVIEKGQTVTLRCDPISGHDNLYWYRRVMGKEIKFLLHFVKESKQDESGMPNNRFLAERTGGTYSTLKVQPAELEDSGVYFCASSQDWGMNEKLFFGSGTQLSVL.